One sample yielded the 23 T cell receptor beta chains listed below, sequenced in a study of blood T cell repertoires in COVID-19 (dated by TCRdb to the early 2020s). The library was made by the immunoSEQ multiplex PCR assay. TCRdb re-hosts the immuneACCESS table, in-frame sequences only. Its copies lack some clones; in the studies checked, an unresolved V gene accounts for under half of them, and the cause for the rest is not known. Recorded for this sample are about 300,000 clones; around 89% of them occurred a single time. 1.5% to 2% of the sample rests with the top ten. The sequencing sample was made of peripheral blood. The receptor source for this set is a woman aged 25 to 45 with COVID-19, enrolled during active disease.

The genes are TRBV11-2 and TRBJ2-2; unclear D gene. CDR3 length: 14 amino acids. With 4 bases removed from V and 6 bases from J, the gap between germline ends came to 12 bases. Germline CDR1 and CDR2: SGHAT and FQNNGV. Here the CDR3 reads CASSSSFEAGELFF. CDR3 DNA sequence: TGTGCCAGCAGCTCCAGTTTTGAGGCCGGGGAGCTGTTTTTT.

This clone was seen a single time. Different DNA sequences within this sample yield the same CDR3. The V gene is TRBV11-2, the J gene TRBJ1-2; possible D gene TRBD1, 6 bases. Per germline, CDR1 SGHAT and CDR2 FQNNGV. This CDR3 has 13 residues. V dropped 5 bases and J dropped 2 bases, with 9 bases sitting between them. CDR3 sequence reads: CASSVTGNYGYTF. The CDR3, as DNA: TGTGCCAGCAGCGTGACAGGAAACTATGGCTACACCTTC.

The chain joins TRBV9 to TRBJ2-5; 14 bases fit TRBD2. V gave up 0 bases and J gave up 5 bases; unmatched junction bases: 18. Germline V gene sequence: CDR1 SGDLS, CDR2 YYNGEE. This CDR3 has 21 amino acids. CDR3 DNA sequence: TGTGCCAGCAGCGTAGGGCCCGGATGGACTAGCGGGGGGTCCTGGTGGGAGACCCAGTACTTC. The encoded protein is CASSVGPGWTSGGSWWETQYF. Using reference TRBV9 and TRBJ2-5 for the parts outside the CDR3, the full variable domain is DSGVTQTPKHLITATGQRVTLRCSPRSGDLSVYWYQQSLDQGLQFLIQYYNGEERAKGNILERFSAQQFPDLHSELNLSSLELGDSALYFCASSVGPGWTSGGSWWETQYFGPGTRLLVL.

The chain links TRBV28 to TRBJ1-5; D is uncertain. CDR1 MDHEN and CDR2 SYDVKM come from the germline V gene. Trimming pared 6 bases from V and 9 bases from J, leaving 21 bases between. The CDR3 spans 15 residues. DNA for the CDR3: TGTGCCAGCAGCCTAGATTTACGGCATATCGGGCCCCAGCATTTT. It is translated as CASSLDLRHIGPQHF.

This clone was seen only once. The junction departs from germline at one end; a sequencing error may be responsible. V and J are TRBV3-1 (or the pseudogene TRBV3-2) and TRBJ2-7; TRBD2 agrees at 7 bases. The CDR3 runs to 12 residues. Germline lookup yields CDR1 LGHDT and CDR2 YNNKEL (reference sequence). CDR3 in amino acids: CASSHEKRGAHF. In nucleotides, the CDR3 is TGTGCCAGCAGCCATGAAAAGCGGGGTGCGCACTTC.

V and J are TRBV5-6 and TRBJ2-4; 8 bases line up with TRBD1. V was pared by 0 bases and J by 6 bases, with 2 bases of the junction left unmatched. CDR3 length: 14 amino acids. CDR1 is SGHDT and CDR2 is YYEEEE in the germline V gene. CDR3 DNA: TGTGCCAGCAGCTTGGTACAGGGGGGAAACATTCAGTACTTC. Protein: CASSLVQGGNIQYF.

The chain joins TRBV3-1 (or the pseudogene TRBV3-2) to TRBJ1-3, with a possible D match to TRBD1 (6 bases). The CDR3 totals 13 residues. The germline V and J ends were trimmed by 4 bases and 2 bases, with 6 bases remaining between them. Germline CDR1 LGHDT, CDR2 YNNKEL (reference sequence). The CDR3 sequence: CASSPGAGNTIYF. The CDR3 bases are TGTGCCAGCAGCCCAGGGGCTGGAAACACCATATATTTT.

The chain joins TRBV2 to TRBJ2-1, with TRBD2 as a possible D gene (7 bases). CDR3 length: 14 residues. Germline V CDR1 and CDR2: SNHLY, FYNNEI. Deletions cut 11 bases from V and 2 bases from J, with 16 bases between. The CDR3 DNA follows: TGTGCCGCCGAGGAAGGGGGGGCCTACAATGAGCAGTTCTTC. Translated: CAAEEGGAYNEQFF.

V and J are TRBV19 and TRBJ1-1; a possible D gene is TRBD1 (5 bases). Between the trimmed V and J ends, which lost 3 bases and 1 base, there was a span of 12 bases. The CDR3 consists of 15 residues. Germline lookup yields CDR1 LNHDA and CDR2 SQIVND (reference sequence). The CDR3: CASSIPAGRNTEAFF. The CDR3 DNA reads TGTGCCAGTAGTATCCCCGCAGGGCGGAACACTGAAGCTTTCTTT.

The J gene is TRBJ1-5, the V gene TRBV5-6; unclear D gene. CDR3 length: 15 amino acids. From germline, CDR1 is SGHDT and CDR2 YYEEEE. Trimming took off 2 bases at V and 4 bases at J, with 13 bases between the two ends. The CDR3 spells CASSFGSVINQPQHF. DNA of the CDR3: TGTGCCAGCAGCTTCGGTTCCGTTATTAATCAGCCCCAGCATTTT.

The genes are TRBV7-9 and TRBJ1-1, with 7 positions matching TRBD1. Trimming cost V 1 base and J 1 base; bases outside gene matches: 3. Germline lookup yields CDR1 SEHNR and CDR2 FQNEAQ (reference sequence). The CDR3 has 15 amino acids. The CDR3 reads CASSLGGGSNTEAFF. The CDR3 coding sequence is TGTGCCAGCAGCTTAGGAGGGGGCTCGAACACTGAAGCTTTCTTT.

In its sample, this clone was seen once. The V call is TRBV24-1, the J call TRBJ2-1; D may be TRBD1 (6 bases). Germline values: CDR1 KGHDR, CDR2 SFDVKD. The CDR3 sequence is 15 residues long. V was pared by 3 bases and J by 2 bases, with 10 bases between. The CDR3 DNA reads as TGTGCCACCAGTGATCCGAGGACAGCCTACAATGAGCAGTTCTTC. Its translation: CATSDPRTAYNEQFF.

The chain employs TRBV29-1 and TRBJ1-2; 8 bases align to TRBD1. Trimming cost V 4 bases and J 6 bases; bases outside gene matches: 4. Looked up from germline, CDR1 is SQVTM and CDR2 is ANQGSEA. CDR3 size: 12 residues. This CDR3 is CSVGRGPNGYTF. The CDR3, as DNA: TGCAGCGTTGGCAGGGGGCCAAATGGCTACACCTTC.

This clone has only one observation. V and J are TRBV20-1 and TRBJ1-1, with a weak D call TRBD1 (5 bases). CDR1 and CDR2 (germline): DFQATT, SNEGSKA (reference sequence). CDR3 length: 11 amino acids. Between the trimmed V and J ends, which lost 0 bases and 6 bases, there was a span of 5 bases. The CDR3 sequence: CSARDRAEAFF. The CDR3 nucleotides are TGCAGTGCTAGAGACAGGGCTGAAGCTTTCTTT.

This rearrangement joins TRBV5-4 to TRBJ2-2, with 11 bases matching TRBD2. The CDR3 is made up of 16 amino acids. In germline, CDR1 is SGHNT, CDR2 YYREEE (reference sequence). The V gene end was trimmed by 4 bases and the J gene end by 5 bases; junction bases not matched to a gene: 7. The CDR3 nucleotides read TGTGCCAGCAGCCCTATGACTAGCGGGGCGACCGGGGAGCTGTTTTTT. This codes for CASSPMTSGATGELFF.

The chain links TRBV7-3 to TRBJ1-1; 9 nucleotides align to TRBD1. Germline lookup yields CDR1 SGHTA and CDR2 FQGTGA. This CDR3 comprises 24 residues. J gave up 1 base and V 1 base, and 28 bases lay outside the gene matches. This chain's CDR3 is CASSLMGPHLPKGTGKVGNTEAFF. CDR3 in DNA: TGTGCCAGCAGCTTAATGGGCCCCCATTTACCGAAGGGGACAGGGAAGGTGGGGAACACTGAAGCTTTCTTT.

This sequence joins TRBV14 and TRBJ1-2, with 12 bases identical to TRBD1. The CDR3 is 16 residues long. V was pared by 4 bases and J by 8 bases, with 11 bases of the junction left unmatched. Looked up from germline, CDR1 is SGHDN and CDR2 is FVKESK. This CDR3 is CASSPGGGQGASGYTF. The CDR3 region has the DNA TGTGCCAGCAGCCCGGGAGGGGGACAGGGGGCGTCCGGCTACACCTTC.

CDR3 region: CASSPGAPNTEAFF. DNA for the CDR3: TGTGCCAGCTCACCAGGAGCACCGAACACTGAAGCTTTCTTT. The V and J genes are TRBV18 and TRBJ1-1, with D uncertain. The CDR3 loop spans 14 amino acids. With 2 bases removed from V and 1 base from J, the gap between germline ends came to 8 bases. Germline values: CDR1 KGHSH, CDR2 LQKENI.

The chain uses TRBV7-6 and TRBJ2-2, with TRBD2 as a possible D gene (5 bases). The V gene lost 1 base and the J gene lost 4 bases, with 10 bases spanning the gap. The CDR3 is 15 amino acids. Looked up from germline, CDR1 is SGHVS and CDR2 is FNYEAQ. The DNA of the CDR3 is TGTGCCAGCAGCTTAGGTCTAGGAGGCACCGGGGAGCTGTTTTTT. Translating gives CASSLGLGGTGELFF.

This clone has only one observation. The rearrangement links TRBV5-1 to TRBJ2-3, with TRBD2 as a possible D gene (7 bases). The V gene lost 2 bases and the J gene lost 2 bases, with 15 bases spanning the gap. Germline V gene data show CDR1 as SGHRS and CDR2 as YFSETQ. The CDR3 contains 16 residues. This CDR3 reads CASSFSLGGVTDTQYF. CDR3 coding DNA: TGCGCCAGCAGCTTTTCCCTAGGGGGGGTCACAGATACGCAGTATTTT.

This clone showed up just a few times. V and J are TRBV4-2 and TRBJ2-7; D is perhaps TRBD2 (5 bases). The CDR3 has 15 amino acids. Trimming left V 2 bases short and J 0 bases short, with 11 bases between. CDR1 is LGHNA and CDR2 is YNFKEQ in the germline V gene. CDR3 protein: CASSQSAGLSYEQYF. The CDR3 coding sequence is TGTGCCAGCAGCCAAAGTGCCGGACTCTCCTACGAGCAGTACTTC.

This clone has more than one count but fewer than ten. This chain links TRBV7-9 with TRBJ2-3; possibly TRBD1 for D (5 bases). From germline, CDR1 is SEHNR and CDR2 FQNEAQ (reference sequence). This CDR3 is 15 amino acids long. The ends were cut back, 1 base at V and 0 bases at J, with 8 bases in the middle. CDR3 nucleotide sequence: TGTGCCAGCAGCTTAGGAGACAGAAGCACAGATACGCAGTATTTT. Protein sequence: CASSLGDRSTDTQYF.

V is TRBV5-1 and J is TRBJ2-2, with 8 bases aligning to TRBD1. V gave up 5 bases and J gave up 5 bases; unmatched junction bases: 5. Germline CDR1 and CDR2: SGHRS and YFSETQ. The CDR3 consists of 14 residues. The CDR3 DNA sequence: TGCGCCAGCAGATTACAGGGGGGAACCGGGGAGCTGTTTTTT. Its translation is CASRLQGGTGELFF. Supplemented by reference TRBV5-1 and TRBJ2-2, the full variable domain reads KAGVTQTPRYLIKTRGQQVTLSCSPISGHRSVSWYQQTPGQGLQFLFEYFSETQRNKGNFPGRFSGRQFSNSRSEMNVSTLELGDSALYLCASRLQGGTGELFFGEGSRLTVL.